What follows is one T cell receptor beta chain and its context. Which antigen it targets is not known. Per-base quality was not reported, and no clone a single base away is much larger than it. Ends trimmed: V by 5 bases, J by 8 bases; bases unmatched to a gene: 9. The CDR3 has 13 amino acids, counting the end cysteine and phenylalanine. The retained sequence is limited to the CDR3, 39 bases, with the frame set at the first base. The germline V gene (reference sequence) gives CDR1 as MNHEY and CDR2 as SMNVEV. This entry belongs to a study of PD-1 blockade in classical Hodgkin lymphoma (dated by TCRdb to 2020 to 2022). Broadly, across the study: Nivolumab dosing was 3 mg/kg intravenously every 2 weeks, continuing until either disease progression or unacceptable toxicity. To define a peripheral blood immune signature of response to PD-1 blockade in classical Hodgkin lymphoma, the study combined TCR beta sequencing with CyTOF. Study-level results and caveats: The study was restricted to a single clinical trial cohort, and the causes of repertoire differences, possibly disease activity or prior therapy, were left undefined. Newly diagnosed patients were reported to have lower baseline TCR diversity than healthy donors, and relapsed/refractory patients were reported to have lower baseline TCR diversity still. Trial patients with a complete response had baseline diversity similar to that of newly diagnosed patients, while partial responders and progressors had significantly lower diversity. Lower diversity was seen in patients whose nivolumab began less than 1 year after ASCT, and these patients were left out of later analyses so that immune reconstitution would not confound the results. By C4D1, a significant rise was seen in CD4+ TCR diversity but not in CD8+ TCR diversity (p=0.0027 vs p=0.16), and the rise was most apparent among complete responders (p=0.02).

The Qiagen DNeasy kit was used to extract genomic DNA from unsorted PBMCs and from the negatively selected CD4+ and CD8+ fractions. TCR beta CDR3 regions were amplified by immunoSEQ multiplex PCR using primers annealing to V and J segments. A synthetic immune receptor repertoire was used to minimize amplification bias, and any residual bias was removed computationally once sequencing was done. Per the source publication's procedure: Repertoire diversity was quantified as the Shannon entropy index using custom Python scripts. Unsorted, CD4+ and CD8+ repertoires were analyzed separately, except in combined analyses where CD4+ and CD8+ sequences were merged in silico. A clone counted as expanded when the clone's frequency after treatment rose at least 2-fold relative to C1D1, and clones undetected at baseline were given a pseudocount of 0.5. Singleton clones were defined as clones with 0 or 1 copy at C1D1, and non-singleton clones were defined as clones with 2 or more copies. Clones expanded in unsorted samples were labelled as CD4+, CD8+ or unknown by matching protein sequences in sorted samples from the same patient. Diversity changes from C1D1 to C4D1 were tested in paired samples using Wilcoxon tests. Entries here come from immuneACCESS through TCRdb and include only in-frame sequences with V and J called. Some clones fail to appear in such tables; in the studies checked, an unresolved V gene covers under half of the shortfall, and the cause of the remainder is unknown. V and J calls and clone size are as listed in that table; D and trimming were resolved from the DNA. The sample has about 94,000 clones on record, about 92% of them singletons. Of the sample, just under 2% is held by the ten largest clones.

The label giving this sample's time point can be read as: cycle 4 day 1 (C4D1), after more than 5 weeks of nivolumab. Every trial patient had relapsed after autologous stem cell transplantation, and cohorts A, B and C differed in prior brentuximab vedotin exposure. The trial cohort was composed of 56 patients with relapsed/refractory classical Hodgkin lymphoma, for whom complete response, partial response or progressive disease was recorded as best overall response. In the multi-cohort phase II CheckMate 205 trial, trial patients received single-agent nivolumab. An independent review committee assessed best overall response by applying the 2007 International Working Group response criteria. Trial PBMCs were collected just before the start of nivolumab (C1D1) and during therapy at cycle 2 day 1 and cycle 4 day 1. After peripheral blood was drawn into 8 mL Vacutainer Cell Preparation Tubes, PBMCs were isolated by centrifugation and then cryopreserved.

The material sequenced was peripheral blood mononuclear cells (PBMCs), taken before the fourth cycle of nivolumab. The source of this sequence is a human donor with classical Hodgkin lymphoma. Recombination joined TRBV27 with TRBJ2-7; TRBD2 fits 7 bases in the junction. The CDR3 in this case is CASSPPGGRKQYF. The bases are TGTGCCAGCAGTCCCCCGGGAGGCCGAAAGCAGTACTTC.